Below are 13 T cell receptor beta chains sequenced from a single sample in a study of cytotoxic CD8 clonotypes in ibrutinib-treated CLL. Clones were sequenced by immunoSEQ multiplex PCR, and TCRdb holds only the in-frame ones, with some missing. The sample includes almost 45,000 clones, about 72% of them seen just once. This sample comprised PBMCs, obtained after 12 months of ibrutinib treatment. The receptors were sampled from a human donor with chronic lymphocytic leukemia.

This CDR3 is CASSPWTSGDEQFF. The CDR3 DNA sequence: TGTGCCAGCTCACCGTGGACTAGCGGGGATGAGCAGTTCTTC. This sequence joins TRBV18 and TRBJ2-1; 12 nucleotides line up with TRBD2. The germline V gene encodes CDR1 KGHSH and CDR2 LQKENI. There are 14 residues in the CDR3. V shed 3 bases and J 8 bases; nucleotides not matched to a gene: 2.

This clone showed up just a few times. The rearrangement uses TRBV28 and TRBJ2-3; TRBD1 matches at 7 bases. Germline values: CDR1 MDHEN, CDR2 SYDVKM. The CDR3 covers 14 residues. V was pared by 9 bases and J by 5 bases, with 11 bases of the junction left unmatched. For the CDR3, the DNA is TGTGCCAGTACCCCAGGGGGAACGGGAGATACGCAGTATTTT. Translated: CASTPGGTGDTQYF.

This clone was seen more than once but under ten times. The CDR3 DNA reads as TGTGCCATTGGGACTAGCGGGGGGGAGACCCAGTACTTC. The encoded protein is CAIGTSGGETQYF. The chain employs TRBV6-6 and TRBJ2-5; 15 bases align to TRBD2. Trimming at V came to 10 bases and at J to 5 bases, leaving 2 bases not matched to a gene. This CDR3 region has 13 residues. Germline V gene sequence: CDR1 MNHNY, CDR2 SVGAGI (reference sequence).

The chain uses TRBV5-1 and TRBJ2-3; the D is unclear. The CDR3 has 15 amino acids. V was shortened by 1 base and J by 0 bases, with 9 bases between the two germline ends. Germline CDR1 SGHRS, CDR2 YFSETQ. The CDR3 loop is CASSLNGRSTDTQYF. The DNA for the CDR3 is TGCGCCAGCAGCTTGAACGGGCGAAGCACAGATACGCAGTATTTT.

This clone was seen only a few times. V is TRBV4-1 and J is TRBJ2-7; D remains unclear. Trimming cost V 0 bases and J 5 bases, with 8 bases left between them. Looked up from germline, CDR1 is MGHRA and CDR2 is YSYEKL. There are 13 residues in the CDR3. The CDR3 region has the DNA TGCGCCAGCAGCCAAGATACGACACACGAGCAGTACTTC. This encodes CASSQDTTHEQYF.

V and J are TRBV19 and TRBJ2-1; 8 nucleotides align to TRBD1. Germline CDR1 LNHDA, CDR2 SQIVND (reference sequence). The CDR3 has 13 amino acids. V lost 6 bases and J lost 3; bases outside the gene matches: 1. CDR3 DNA: TGTGCCAGTAGGGGGACAGGCTACAATGAGCAGTTCTTC. It specifies CASRGTGYNEQFF. Using reference TRBV19 and TRBJ2-1 for the parts outside the CDR3, the full variable domain is DGGITQSPKYLFRKEGQNVTLSCEQNLNHDAMYWYRQDPGQGLRLIYYSQIVNDFQKGDIAEGYSVSREKKESFPLTVTSAQKNPTAFYLCASRGTGYNEQFFGPGTRLTVL.

In regard to this clone: The identical CDR3 is also encoded by other nucleotide sequences in the sample. The CDR3 reads CSVGPSGRYEQYF. The CDR3 DNA reads as TGCAGCGTTGGCCCTAGCGGGAGGTACGAGCAGTACTTC. The chain has TRBV29-1 and TRBJ2-7, with 11 nucleotides matching TRBD2. The CDR3 is 13 amino acids. Germline-derived CDR1 and CDR2 are SQVTM and ANQGSEA. The trim removed 4 bases at V and 4 bases at J, leaving 3 bases unmatched.

The chain uses TRBV2 and TRBJ2-2, with 9 nucleotides matching TRBD1. CDR1 and CDR2 from the germline V gene are SNHLY and FYNNEI. With V trimmed by 5 bases and J by 7 bases, 5 bases remained unmatched. CDR3 length: 14 amino acids. In nucleotides, the CDR3 is TGTGCCAGCAGTAACGACAGGGGGGACGGGGAGCTGTTTTTT. Residues: CASSNDRGDGELFF.

The V gene is TRBV9, the J gene TRBJ1-1; D unresolved. Germline V CDR1 and CDR2: SGDLS, YYNGEE. Trimming left V 4 bases short and J 5 bases short, with 12 bases between. The CDR3 runs 13 residues. The CDR3 loop reads CASSSTPGTEAFF. In DNA form, the CDR3 reads TGTGCCAGCAGCTCAACACCGGGGACTGAAGCTTTCTTT. Looking up the rest from reference TRBV9 and TRBJ1-1 gives the full variable domain: DSGVTQTPKHLITATGQRVTLRCSPRSGDLSVYWYQQSLDQGLQFLIQYYNGEERAKGNILERFSAQQFPDLHSELNLSSLELGDSALYFCASSSTPGTEAFFGQGTRLTVV.

This clone was observed at least ten times. The V call is TRBV9, the J call TRBJ1-4; D may be TRBD1 (5 bases). This CDR3 is 14 amino acids long. Germline CDR1 and CDR2: SGDLS and YYNGEE. The V gene lost 0 bases and the J gene lost 3 bases, with 6 bases spanning the gap. The CDR3 nucleotides read TGTGCCAGCAGCGTAGGGGGGGCTAATGAAAAACTGTTTTTT. Translating it yields CASSVGGANEKLFF.

The CDR3 loop reads CASSVEPNTDTQYF. CDR3 sequence (DNA): TGTGCCAGCAGCGTAGAACCGAACACAGATACGCAGTATTTT. The rearrangement uses TRBV9 and TRBJ2-3, with D unresolved. This CDR3 spans 14 amino acids. Deletions cut 0 bases from V and 2 bases from J, with 7 bases between. CDR1 SGDLS and CDR2 YYNGEE come from the germline V gene.

This clone has only a few counts. J is TRBJ2-1 and V is TRBV2; 15 nucleotides match TRBD2. J was trimmed by 5 bases and V by 9 bases; bases with no gene match: 5. The CDR3 length is 15 residues. The V gene's germline CDR1 is SNHLY and CDR2 FYNNEI. The CDR3 nucleotides are TGTGCCAGAACCGGGACTAGCGGGAGGAACAATGAGCAGTTCTTC. Protein product: CARTGTSGRNNEQFF. Using reference TRBV2 and TRBJ2-1 for the parts outside the CDR3, the full variable domain is EPEVTQTPSHQVTQMGQEVILRCVPISNHLYFYWYRQILGQKVEFLVSFYNNEISEKSEIFDDQFSVERPDGSNFTLKIRSTKLEDSAMYFCARTGTSGRNNEQFFGPGTRLTVL.

This clone came up a few times. This CDR3 is CASRTGGRGEQYF. The CDR3 DNA reads TGTGCCAGCAGGACAGGGGGCCGCGGAGAGCAGTACTTC. The chain employs TRBV2 and TRBJ2-7, with TRBD1 identical over 10 bases. The CDR3 consists of 13 residues. Germline V gives CDR1 SNHLY, CDR2 FYNNEI. V lost 6 bases to trimming and J lost 7 bases; unmatched junction nucleotides: 6.